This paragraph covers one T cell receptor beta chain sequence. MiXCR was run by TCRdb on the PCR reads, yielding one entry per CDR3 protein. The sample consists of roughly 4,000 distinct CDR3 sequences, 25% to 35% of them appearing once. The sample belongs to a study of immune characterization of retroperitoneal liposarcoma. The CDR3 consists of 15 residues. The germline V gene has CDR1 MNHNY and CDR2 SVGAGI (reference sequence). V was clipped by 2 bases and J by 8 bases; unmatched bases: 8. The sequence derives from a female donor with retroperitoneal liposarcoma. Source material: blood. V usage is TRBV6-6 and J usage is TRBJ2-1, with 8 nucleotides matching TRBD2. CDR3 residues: CASSYTSGFFDEQFF. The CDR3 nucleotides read TGTGCCAGCAGTTACACTAGCGGCTTTTTCGATGAGCAGTTCTTC.